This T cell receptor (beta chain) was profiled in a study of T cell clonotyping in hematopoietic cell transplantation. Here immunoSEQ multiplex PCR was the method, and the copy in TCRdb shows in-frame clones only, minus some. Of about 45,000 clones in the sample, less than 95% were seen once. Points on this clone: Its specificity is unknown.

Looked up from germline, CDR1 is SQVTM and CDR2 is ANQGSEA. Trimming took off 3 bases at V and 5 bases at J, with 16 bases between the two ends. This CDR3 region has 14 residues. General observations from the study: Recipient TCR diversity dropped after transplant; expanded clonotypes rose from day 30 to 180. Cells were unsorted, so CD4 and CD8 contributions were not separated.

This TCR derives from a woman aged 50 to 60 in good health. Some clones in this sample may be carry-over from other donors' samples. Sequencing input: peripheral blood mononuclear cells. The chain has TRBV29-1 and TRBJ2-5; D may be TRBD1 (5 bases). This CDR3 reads CSVEDTSGWETQYF. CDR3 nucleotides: TGCAGCGTTGAGGACACCTCCGGGTGGGAGACCCAGTACTTC.